This TCR beta chain appears in the sequencing data of a study of beta chain features in type 1 diabetes. Study results and limitations: More deletions and fewer insertions at VDJ junctions were found in patients with type 1 diabetes. Type 1 diabetes patients showed a moderate but significant shortening of TCRB CDR3s in all four CD4+ subsets.

The investigators reverse transcribed all of the isolated RNA, so they sequenced expressed TCRB transcripts. Data came from immunoSEQ multiplex PCR; TCRdb stores just in-frame clones and leaves some out. The sample shows more than 130,000 clones, about 7% of them seen only once. Via CD45RO/CCR7/CD25/CD127/CD95/CD27, cells of the CD4+ naive, central memory, regulatory and stem cell-like memory subsets were sorted. As concerns this clone: What it binds is unknown.

Germline V gene sequence: CDR1 KGHSH, CDR2 LQKENI. V shed 0 bases, J shed 2 bases, and the junction held 3 bases outside the gene matches. This CDR3 spans 15 amino acids. The source is a woman in her 30s in good health. The chain employs TRBV18 and TRBJ2-5; the match to TRBD2 covers 7 bases. Sequencing was carried out using central memory CD4+ T cells from blood. CDR3: CASSPPLAEQETQYF. The CDR3 coding sequence is TGTGCCAGCTCACCACCCCTAGCGGAACAAGAGACCCAGTACTTC.